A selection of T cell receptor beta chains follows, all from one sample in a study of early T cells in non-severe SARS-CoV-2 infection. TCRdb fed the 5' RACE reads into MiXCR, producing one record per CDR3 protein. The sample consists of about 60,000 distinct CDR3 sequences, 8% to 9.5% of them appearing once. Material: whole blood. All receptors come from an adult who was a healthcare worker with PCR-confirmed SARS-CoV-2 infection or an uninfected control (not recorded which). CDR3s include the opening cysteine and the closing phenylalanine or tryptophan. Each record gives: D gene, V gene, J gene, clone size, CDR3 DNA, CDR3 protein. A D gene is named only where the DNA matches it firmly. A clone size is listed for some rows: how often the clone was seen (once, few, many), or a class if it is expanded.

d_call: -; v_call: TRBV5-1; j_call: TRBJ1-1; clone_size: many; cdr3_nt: TGCGCCAGCAGCTGGGAATCCAGACTGAACACTGAAGCTTTCTTT; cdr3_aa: CASSWESRLNTEAFF
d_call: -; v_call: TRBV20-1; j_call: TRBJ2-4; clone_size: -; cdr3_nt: TGCAGTGCCGACCCCCGAGGGATAGTGTCTGCCAAAAACATTCAGTACTTC; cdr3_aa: CSADPRGIVSAKNIQYF
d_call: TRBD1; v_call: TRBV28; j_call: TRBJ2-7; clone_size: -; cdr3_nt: TGTGCCAGCGGACAGGGTGATACCTACGAGCAGTACTTC; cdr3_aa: CASGQGDTYEQYF
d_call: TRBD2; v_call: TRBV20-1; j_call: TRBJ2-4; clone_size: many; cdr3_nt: TGCAGTGCCCTAGCGGGAGTTGATGGCATTCAGTACTTC; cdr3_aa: CSALAGVDGIQYF
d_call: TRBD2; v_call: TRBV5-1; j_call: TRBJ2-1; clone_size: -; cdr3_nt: TGCGCCAGCAGTAAGGGACTAGCGGGAAACAATGAGCAGTTCTTC; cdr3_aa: CASSKGLAGNNEQFF
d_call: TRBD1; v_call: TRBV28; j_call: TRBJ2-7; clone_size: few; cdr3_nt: TGTGCCAGCAGTCCTCTCGACAGGGTGGGTTGGGGCGAGCAGTACTTC; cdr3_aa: CASSPLDRVGWGEQYF
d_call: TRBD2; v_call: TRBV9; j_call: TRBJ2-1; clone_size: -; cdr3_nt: TGTGCCAGCAGCGGAACGGGACTAGCGGGAGGCAATGAGCAGTTCTTC; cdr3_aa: CASSGTGLAGGNEQFF
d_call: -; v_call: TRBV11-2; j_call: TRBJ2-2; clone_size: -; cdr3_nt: TGTGCCAGCAGCTGGGCCCCCCCTTGGGGGAACACCGGGGAGCTGTTTTTT; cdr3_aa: CASSWAPPWGNTGELFF
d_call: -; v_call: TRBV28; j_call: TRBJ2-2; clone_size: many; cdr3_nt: TGTGCCAGCAGACCTTTAGCCATCACCGGGGAGCTGTTTTTT; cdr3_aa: CASRPLAITGELFF
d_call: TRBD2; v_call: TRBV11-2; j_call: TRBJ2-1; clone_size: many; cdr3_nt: TGTGCCAGCAGCTCGAATACGGGGACTAGTGCTGAGCAGTTCTTC; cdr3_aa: CASSSNTGTSAEQFF
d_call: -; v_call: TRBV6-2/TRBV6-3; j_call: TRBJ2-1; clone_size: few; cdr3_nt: TGTGCCAGCAGTTATGGACACGTCGCCGTTGAGCAGTTCTTC; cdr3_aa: CASSYGHVAVEQFF
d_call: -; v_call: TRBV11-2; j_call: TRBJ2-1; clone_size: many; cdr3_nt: TGTGCCAGCTCCCCGCTCCCGAATGAGCAGTTCTTC; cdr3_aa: CASSPLPNEQFF
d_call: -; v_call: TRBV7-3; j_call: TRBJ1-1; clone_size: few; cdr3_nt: TGTGCCAGCAGCCCCGCAGGAGGCACTGAAGCTTTCTTT; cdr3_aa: CASSPAGGTEAFF
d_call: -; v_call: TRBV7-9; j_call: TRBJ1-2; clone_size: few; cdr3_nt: TGTGCCAGCAGCTTAGCGTCGAGGGATGGCTACACCTTC; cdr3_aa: CASSLASRDGYTF
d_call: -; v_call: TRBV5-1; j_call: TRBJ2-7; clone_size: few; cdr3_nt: TGCGCCAGCAGCTTGGATCTTCCAGGGACCTACGAGCAGTACTTC; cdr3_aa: CASSLDLPGTYEQYF
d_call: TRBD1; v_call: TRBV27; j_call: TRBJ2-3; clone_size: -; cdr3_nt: TGTGCCAGCAGTCCCCCCGGACAGGGAGCTACGCAGTATTTT; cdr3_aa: CASSPPGQGATQYF
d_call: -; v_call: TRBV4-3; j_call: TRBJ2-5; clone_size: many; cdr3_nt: TGCGCCAGCAGCCAAGAGGGGAGACAAGAGACCCAGTACTTC; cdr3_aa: CASSQEGRQETQYF
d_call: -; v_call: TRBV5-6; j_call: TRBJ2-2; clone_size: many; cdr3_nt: TGTGCCAGCAGCTTATTCGGAACGAACACCGGGGAGCTGTTTTTT; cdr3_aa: CASSLFGTNTGELFF
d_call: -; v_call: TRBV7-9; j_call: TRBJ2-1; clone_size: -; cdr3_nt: TGTGCCAGCAGTAAAGGGGCAGGAGTTTCCCATGAGCAGTTCTTC; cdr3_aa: CASSKGAGVSHEQFF
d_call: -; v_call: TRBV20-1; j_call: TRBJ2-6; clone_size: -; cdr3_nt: TGCAGTGCTAGATCCTCGAGAGGGACTGGGGCCAACGTCCTGACTTTC; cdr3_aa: CSARSSRGTGANVLTF
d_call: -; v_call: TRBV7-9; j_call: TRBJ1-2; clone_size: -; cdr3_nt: TGTGCCGCCGGAGGCTACACCTTC; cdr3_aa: CAAGGYTF
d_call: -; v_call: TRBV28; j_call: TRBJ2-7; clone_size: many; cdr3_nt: TGTGCCAGCAGTGGGATAGCCTACGAGCAGTACTTC; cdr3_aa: CASSGIAYEQYF
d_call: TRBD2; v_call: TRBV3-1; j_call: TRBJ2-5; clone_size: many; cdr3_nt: TGTGCCAGCAGCCCCGGGACTAGCGGGAGGAACGAGAACACCCAGTACTTC; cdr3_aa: CASSPGTSGRNENTQYF
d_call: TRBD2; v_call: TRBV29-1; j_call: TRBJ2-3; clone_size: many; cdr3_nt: TGCAGCGTTGAGACGGGGGGTGTTTCAGATACGCAGTATTTT; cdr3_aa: CSVETGGVSDTQYF
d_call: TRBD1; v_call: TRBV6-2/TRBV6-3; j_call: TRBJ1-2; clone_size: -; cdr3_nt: TGTGCCAGCAGACCGGGACAGGCGATCTATGGCTACACCTTC; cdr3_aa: CASRPGQAIYGYTF
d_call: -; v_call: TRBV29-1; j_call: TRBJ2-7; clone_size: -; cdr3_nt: TGCAGCGTCTCCGGGAGCTACTACGAGCAGTACTTC; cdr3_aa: CSVSGSYYEQYF
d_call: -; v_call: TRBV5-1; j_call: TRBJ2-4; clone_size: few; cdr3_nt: TGCGCCAGCAGCTTGTTAGGGGACCGGGGAAACATTCAGTACTTC; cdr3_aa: CASSLLGDRGNIQYF
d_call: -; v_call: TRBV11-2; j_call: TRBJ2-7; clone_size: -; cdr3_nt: TGTGCCAGCAGCTTAGAGGGGGGAGAGGCCTACGAGCAGTACTTC; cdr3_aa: CASSLEGGEAYEQYF
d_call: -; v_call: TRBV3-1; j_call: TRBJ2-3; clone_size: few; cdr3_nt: TGTGCCAGCAGCCCCGGTAAGGGTAGCACAGATACGCAGTATTTT; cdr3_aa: CASSPGKGSTDTQYF